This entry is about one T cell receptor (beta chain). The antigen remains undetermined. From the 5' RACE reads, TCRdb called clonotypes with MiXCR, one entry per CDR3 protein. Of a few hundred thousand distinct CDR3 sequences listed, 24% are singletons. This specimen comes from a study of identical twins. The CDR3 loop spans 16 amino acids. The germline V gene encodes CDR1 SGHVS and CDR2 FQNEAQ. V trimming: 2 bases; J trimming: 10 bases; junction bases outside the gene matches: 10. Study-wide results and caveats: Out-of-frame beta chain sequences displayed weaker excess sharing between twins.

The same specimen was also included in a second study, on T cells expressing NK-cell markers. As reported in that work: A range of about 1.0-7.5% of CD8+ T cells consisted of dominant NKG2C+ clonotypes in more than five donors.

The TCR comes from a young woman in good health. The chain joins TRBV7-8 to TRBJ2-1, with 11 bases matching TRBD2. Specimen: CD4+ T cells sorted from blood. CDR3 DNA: TGTGCCAGCAGCTTAAGGGTTAGCGGGGGGGCCCGAGAGCAGTTCTTC. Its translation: CASSLRVSGGAREQFF.